A single sample is the source of the 10 T cell receptor beta chains below, sequenced in a study of CD8 T cells in ankylosing spondylitis. Overall study results and limits: There was a TCR beta motif, made of several highly homologous variants, that appeared characteristic of ankylosing spondylitis blood.

MiXCR, run by TCRdb on the 5' RACE reads, gives a single entry per CDR3 protein. The profile shows 700,000 to 850,000 distinct CDR3 sequences, around 11% of them singletons. No antigen has been assigned to these receptors. Sequencing was performed on blood, either unsorted or a sorted T cell fraction (not recorded which). All receptors come from a male donor with ankylosing spondylitis.

V gene TRBV9 combines with J gene TRBJ2-4, with a weak D call TRBD2 (6 bases). V lost 1 base to trimming and J lost 6 bases, with 14 bases between them. CDR3 size: 15 residues. Germline V gene lookup returns CDR1 SGDLS and CDR2 YYNGEE. This CDR3 reads CASSVSGRDLNIQYF. CDR3 bases: TGTGCCAGCAGCGTATCGGGAAGGGACTTAAACATTCAGTACTTC.

This clonotype was seen only a few times. The gene calls are TRBV5-1 and TRBJ2-7; D is undetermined. Per the germline V gene, CDR1 is SGHRS and CDR2 is YFSETQ. Trimming shortened V by 3 bases and J by 0 bases, and 10 bases separated the two germline ends. The CDR3 covers 14 residues. The CDR3 here is CASSSKVPSYEQYF. DNA for the CDR3: TGCGCCAGCAGCTCTAAGGTCCCCTCCTACGAGCAGTACTTC.

This clonotype was recorded at least ten times. The chain is built from TRBV10-3 and TRBJ1-4; the D is unclear. Trimming stripped 6 bases from V and 7 bases from J, with 12 bases between. Germline CDR1 is ENHRY and CDR2 is SYGVKD. This CDR3 comprises 13 residues. The CDR3, as DNA: TGTGCCATCAGAGGCGACGGAGGTGAAAAACTGTTTTTT. Translated: CAIRGDGGEKLFF.

This clonotype has just a few counts. The CDR3, as DNA: TGTGCCAGCAGCTTCCAGCGGGAGGCGAACACAGATACGCAGTATTTT. Its translation: CASSFQREANTDTQYF. The chain employs TRBV7-9 and TRBJ2-3, with 9 positions matching TRBD2. V was clipped by 3 bases and J by 2 bases; unmatched bases: 6. Germline CDR1 SEHNR, CDR2 FQNEAQ (reference sequence). CDR3 length: 16 residues. Full variable domain (remainder filled in from reference TRBV7-9 and TRBJ2-3): DTGVSQNPRHKITKRGQNVTFRCDPISEHNRLYWYRQTLGQGPEFLTYFQNEAQLEKSRLLSDRFSAERPKGSFSTLEIQRTEQGDSAMYLCASSFQREANTDTQYFGPGTRLTVL.

J is TRBJ2-2 and V is TRBV5-1; a possible D gene is TRBD2 (6 bases). V lost 0 bases and J lost 3, with 12 bases in between. The CDR3 is 16 residues long. Germline V lookup: CDR1 SGHRS, CDR2 YFSETQ. CDR3 region: CASSLARGTYTGELFF. The CDR3 DNA reads as TGCGCCAGCAGCTTGGCTCGGGGGACGTACACCGGGGAGCTGTTTTTT.

The chain has TRBV20-1 and TRBJ2-7, with unresolved D. In germline, CDR1 is DFQATT, CDR2 SNEGSKA (reference sequence). The CDR3 contains 13 residues. V was cut by 1 base and J by 6 bases, with 13 bases left in between. The CDR3 spells CSARAGALREQYF. DNA for the CDR3: TGCAGTGCTAGAGCGGGTGCCCTACGCGAGCAGTACTTC.

This clonotype was counted a few times. V and J are TRBV20-1 and TRBJ2-7, with 12 bases matching TRBD2. The CDR3 spans 14 residues. CDR1 and CDR2 (germline): DFQATT, SNEGSKA (reference sequence). Losses at the gene ends were 5 bases for V and 1 base for J; bases not matched to a gene: 3. For the CDR3, the DNA is TGCAGTGCTTTTACTAGCGGGGGGTCCTACGAGCAGTACTTC. Protein sequence: CSAFTSGGSYEQYF.

This clonotype was found many times. This chain joins TRBV20-1 and TRBJ2-1; TRBD2 matches at 10 bases. The CDR3 totals 18 residues. The V gene end was trimmed by 6 bases and the J gene end by 0 bases; junction bases not matched to a gene: 14. Germline V gives CDR1 DFQATT, CDR2 SNEGSKA (reference sequence). The CDR3 loop is CSANNIYASGGSYNEQFF. For the CDR3, the DNA is TGCAGTGCCAACAATATCTACGCTAGCGGGGGCTCCTACAATGAGCAGTTCTTC.

This chain connects TRBV19 to TRBJ2-4, with a possible D match to TRBD1 (7 bases). V lost 6 bases and J 11 bases, leaving 14 bases between the germline ends. Germline V CDR1 and CDR2: LNHDA, SQIVND (reference sequence). This CDR3 region has 12 residues. CDR3 amino acids: CASSSRGEVQYF. The CDR3 region has the DNA TGTGCCAGTAGCAGCAGGGGGGAGGTTCAGTACTTC.

The V gene is TRBV11-1, the J gene TRBJ2-5, with 8 bases lining up with TRBD1. The germline V gene encodes CDR1 SGHAT and CDR2 FQDESV (reference sequence). V shed 5 bases and J 5 bases; nucleotides not matched to a gene: 7. The CDR3 extends over 14 amino acids. The CDR3 is CASSTRQGKETQYF. In DNA form, the CDR3 reads TGTGCCAGCAGCACCCGACAGGGGAAGGAGACCCAGTACTTC.